This T cell receptor beta chain was retrieved from a study of healthy donors' naive CD4 and CD8 T cells (dated by TCRdb to 2013 to 2016). Regarding the complete study: Donors were selected to cover three age groups (20-25, 40-50 and 60-70 years, over 5 each), with a mean age of approximately 44, and half of the donors were female. Peripheral blood mononuclear cells were obtained from approximately 17 unrelated, healthy individuals. The TCR alpha libraries followed the same workflow as the beta chain, except for a newly designed primer set that covered all functional IMGT alpha gene variants. The donors were HLA-typed by sequencing at HLA-A, -B, -C, -DRB1, -DQB1 and -DPB1, using the SBTexcellerator protocol, an ABI3130xl analyzer and SBTengine software. Rearranged TCR alpha and beta chains from naive CD4+ and CD8+ T cells were sequenced in the study to test how TCR variation relates to lineage commitment.

Sequencing instrument: 454 GS FLX Titanium. A previously published linear amplification protocol was used to construct TCR libraries from around 0.45 ug of total RNA. The sequencing itself ran on the Roche/454 Genome Sequencer using Titanium chemistry. The paper's data handling went like this. 60,000 to 80,000 rearranged TCR alpha transcripts were sequenced from several of the healthy donors. Unique TCR clonotypes were defined by the CDR3 junction under IMGT nomenclature, and duplicate transcripts were removed. Logistic regression in R 2.13.0 modeled CD4 versus CD8 status as a function of V and J genes, with adjustment for donor effects and Bonferroni correction for multiple testing. Through fastp at Q25 and MiXCR, TCRdb rebuilt clones from the public reads, retaining in-frame beta chains. One record per CDR3 amino acid sequence lists the most common genes and DNA. The V and J calls follow TCRdb's processing rather than the paper's. The sample table records 150,000 to 200,000 distinct CDR3 sequences; around 70% of these occur just once. The top ten hold approximately 2.5% of the sample.

Points the paper makes about the study in general: In both chains, CD4+ lineage was associated with a positively charged CDR3, and CD8+ lineage was associated with a negatively charged CDR3. Most V and J gene segments were reportedly biased between naive CD4+ and CD8+ cells, consistently across donors and independent of HLA genotype. V genes, J genes and CDR3 charge together appeared to explain 10% to 15% of CD4/CD8 propensity variance, in a largely additive manner. Because alpha and beta chains were sequenced in bulk and could not be paired, combined chain effects were not evaluated. The study did not directly address whether homeostatic proliferation of naive T cells might have biased the repertoire.

To note about this clonotype: The antigen it binds to is not known. Nothing much larger sits one base from this clone, and base qualities are not available.

Cells with a CD4+CD8-CD45RO-CD45RA+ profile were isolated by FACS and defined as naive CD4+ T cells, and those with a CD8+CD4-CD45RA+CD27bright profile were defined as naive CD8+ T cells. Sorting used antibodies against CD4 (RPA-T4), CD8 (SK1), CD27 (O323), CD45RA (HI100) and CD45RO (UCHL1). Trimming takes 4 bases off V and 6 bases off J; junction bases not matched to a gene: 4. The germline V gene encodes CDR1 KGHSH and CDR2 LQKENI. The CDR3 contains 13 residues, cysteine and phenylalanine counted. The retained sequence is limited to the CDR3, 39 bases, with the frame set at the first base. The receptor was isolated from a pool of human donors in good health; the sample pools cells from several healthy donors. The chain links TRBV18 with TRBJ1-2, with 8 bases in between that match TRBD1. Sequenced input: naive CD4+ and CD8+ T cells sorted from blood, pooled from several donors. The sample's cell subset or site label is to be understood as: FACS-sorted naive CD4+ (CD45RO-CD45RA+) and naive CD8+ (CD45RA+CD27bright) T cells. The CDR3 region has the sequence CASSLQGAHGYTF. The sequence in DNA is TGTGCCAGCTCACTTCAGGGGGCTCATGGCTACACCTTC.